The subject of this entry is one TCR beta chain. The data belong to a study of blood T cell repertoires in COVID-19. The data were produced by immunoSEQ multiplex PCR, yet TCRdb's version contains in-frame clones alone and is incomplete. The table lists about 150,000 clones, approximately 85% of them singletons. This clonotype originated in a woman in her sixties with COVID-19, enrolled during active disease. Sequenced input: peripheral blood.

In DNA form, the CDR3 reads TGCGCCAGCAACCCCGATTTCACAGGGGGGACCTATAATTCACCCCTCCACTTT. This sequence encodes CASNPDFTGGTYNSPLHF. J is TRBJ1-6 and V is TRBV10-2; 8 nucleotides align to TRBD1. CDR1 is WSHSY, CDR2 SAAADI, per germline. J gave up 2 bases and V 7 bases, and 13 bases lay outside the gene matches. The length of the CDR3 is 18 residues.